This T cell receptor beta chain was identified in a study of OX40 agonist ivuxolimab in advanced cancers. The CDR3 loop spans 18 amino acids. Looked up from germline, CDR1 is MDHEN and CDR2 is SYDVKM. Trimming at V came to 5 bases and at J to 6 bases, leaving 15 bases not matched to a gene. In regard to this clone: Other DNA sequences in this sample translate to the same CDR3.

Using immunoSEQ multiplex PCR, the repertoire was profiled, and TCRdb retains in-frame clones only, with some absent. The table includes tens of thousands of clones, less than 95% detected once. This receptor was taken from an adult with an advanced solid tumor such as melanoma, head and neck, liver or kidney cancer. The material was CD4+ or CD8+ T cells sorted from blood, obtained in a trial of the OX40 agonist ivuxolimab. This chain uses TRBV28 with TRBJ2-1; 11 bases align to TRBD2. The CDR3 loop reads CASSTGLAVVPRFNEQFF. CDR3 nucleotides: TGTGCCAGCAGTACGGGACTAGCGGTGGTACCCCGCTTCAATGAGCAGTTCTTC.